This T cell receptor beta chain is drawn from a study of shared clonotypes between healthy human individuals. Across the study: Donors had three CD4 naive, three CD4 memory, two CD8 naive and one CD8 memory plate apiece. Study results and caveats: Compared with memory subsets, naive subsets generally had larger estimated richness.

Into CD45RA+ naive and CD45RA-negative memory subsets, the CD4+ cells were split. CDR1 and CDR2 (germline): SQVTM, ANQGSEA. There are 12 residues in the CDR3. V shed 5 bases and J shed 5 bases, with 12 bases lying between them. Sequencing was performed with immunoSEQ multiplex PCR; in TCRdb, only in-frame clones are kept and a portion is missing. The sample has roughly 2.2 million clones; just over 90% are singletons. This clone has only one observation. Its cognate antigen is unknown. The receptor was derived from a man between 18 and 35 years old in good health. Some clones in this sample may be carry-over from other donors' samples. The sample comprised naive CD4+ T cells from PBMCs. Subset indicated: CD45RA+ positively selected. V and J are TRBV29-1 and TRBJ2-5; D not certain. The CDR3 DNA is TGCAGCGTTTTTCGGTTGCCGGAGACCCAGTACTTC. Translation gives CSVFRLPETQYF.